This record looks at one T cell receptor (beta chain) sequence and its context. Trimming removed 4 bases at V and 0 bases at J, with 16 bases between. CDR3 length: 16 residues. Germline values: CDR1 SGHRS, CDR2 YFSETQ. MiXCR, run by TCRdb on the RT-PCR reads, gives a single entry per CDR3 protein. The sample lists about 700,000 distinct CDR3 sequences, 14% occurring once. The V gene is TRBV5-1, the J gene TRBJ1-1; D call uncertain. The TCR was taken from a female donor in good health, serving as a healthy control. The sequencing sample was made of memory CD4+ T cells from blood. CDR3 coding DNA: TGCGCCAGCAGCCCCCAACAGCTACTGATGAACACTGAAGCTTTCTTT. Protein product: CASSPQQLLMNTEAFF.